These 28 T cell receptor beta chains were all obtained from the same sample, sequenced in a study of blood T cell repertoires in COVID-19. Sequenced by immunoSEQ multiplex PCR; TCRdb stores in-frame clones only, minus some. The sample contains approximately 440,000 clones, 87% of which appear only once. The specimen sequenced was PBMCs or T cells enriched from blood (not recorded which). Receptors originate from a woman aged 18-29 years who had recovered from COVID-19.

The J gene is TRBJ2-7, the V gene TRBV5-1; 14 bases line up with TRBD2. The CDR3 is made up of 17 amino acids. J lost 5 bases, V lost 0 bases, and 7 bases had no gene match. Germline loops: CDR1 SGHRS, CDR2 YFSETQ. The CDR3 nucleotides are TGCGCCAGCAGCTTGGAGACTAGCGGGGGGGCCATCCACGAGCAGTACTTC. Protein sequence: CASSLETSGGAIHEQYF.

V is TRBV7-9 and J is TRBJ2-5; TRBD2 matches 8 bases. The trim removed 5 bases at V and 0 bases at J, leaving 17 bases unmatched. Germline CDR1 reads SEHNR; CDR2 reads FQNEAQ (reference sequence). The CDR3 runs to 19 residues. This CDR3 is CASSPLLVRGAKYQETQYF. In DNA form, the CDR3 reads TGTGCCAGCAGCCCCCTCTTGGTGCGGGGGGCCAAGTACCAAGAGACCCAGTACTTC. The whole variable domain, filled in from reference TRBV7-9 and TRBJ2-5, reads DTGVSQNPRHKITKRGQNVTFRCDPISEHNRLYWYRQTLGQGPEFLTYFQNEAQLEKSRLLSDRFSAERPKGSFSTLEIQRTEQGDSAMYLCASSPLLVRGAKYQETQYFGPGTRLLVL.

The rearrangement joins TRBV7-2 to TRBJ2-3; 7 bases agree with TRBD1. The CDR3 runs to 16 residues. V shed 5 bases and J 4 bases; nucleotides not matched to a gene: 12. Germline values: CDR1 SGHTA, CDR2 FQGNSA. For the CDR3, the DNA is TGTGCCAGCAGCCCTCGGCCTACGACAGGGCCAGATACGCAGTATTTT. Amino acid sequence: CASSPRPTTGPDTQYF.

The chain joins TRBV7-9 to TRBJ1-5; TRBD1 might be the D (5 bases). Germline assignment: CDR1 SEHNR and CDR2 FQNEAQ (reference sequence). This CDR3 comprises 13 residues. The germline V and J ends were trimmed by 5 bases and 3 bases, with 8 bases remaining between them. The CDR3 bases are TGTGCCAGCAGCGGGGGGACCAATCAGCCCCAGCATTTT. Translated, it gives CASSGGTNQPQHF. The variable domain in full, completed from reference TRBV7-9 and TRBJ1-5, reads DTGVSQNPRHKITKRGQNVTFRCDPISEHNRLYWYRQTLGQGPEFLTYFQNEAQLEKSRLLSDRFSAERPKGSFSTLEIQRTEQGDSAMYLCASSGGTNQPQHFGDGTRLSIL.

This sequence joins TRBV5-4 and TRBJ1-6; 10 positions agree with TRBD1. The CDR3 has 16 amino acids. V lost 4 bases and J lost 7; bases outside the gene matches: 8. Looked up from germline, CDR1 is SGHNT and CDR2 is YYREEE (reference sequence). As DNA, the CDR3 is TGTGCCAGCAGCCCGCCAGGACAGGGGGGAAATTCACCCCTCCACTTT. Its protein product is CASSPPGQGGNSPLHF.

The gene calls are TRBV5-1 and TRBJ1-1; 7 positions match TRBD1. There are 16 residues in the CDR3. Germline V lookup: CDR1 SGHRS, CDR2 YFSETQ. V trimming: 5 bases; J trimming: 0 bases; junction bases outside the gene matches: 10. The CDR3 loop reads CASRSDRSSMNTEAFF. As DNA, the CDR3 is TGCGCCAGCAGATCGGACAGGAGCAGCATGAACACTGAAGCTTTCTTT.

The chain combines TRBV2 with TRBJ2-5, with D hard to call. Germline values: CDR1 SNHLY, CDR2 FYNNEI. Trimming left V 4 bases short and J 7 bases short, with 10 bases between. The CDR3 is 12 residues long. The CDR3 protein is CASSVIAGTQYF. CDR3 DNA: TGTGCCAGCAGTGTCATTGCCGGGACCCAGTACTTC.

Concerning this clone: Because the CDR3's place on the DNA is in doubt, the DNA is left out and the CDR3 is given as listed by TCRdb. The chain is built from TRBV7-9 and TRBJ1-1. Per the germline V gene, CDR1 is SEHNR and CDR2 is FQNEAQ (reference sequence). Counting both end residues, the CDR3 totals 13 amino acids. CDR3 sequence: CASSLVLEREAFF.

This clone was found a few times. The CDR3 loop reads CATSDLSQGWQPQHF. The CDR3 DNA reads as TGTGCCACCAGTGATTTATCACAGGGTTGGCAGCCCCAGCATTTT. The rearrangement joins TRBV24-1 to TRBJ1-5, with a weak D call TRBD1 (6 bases). CDR1 is KGHDR and CDR2 is SFDVKD in the germline V gene. The germline V and J ends were trimmed by 1 base and 7 bases, with 13 bases remaining between them. The CDR3 length is 15 residues.

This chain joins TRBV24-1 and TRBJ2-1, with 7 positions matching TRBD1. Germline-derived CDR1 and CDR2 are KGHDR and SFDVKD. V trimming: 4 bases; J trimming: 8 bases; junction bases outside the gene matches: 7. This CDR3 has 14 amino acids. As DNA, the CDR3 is TGTGCCACCAGTGAGAGACAGGGTGCCGATGAGCAGTTCTTC. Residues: CATSERQGADEQFF.

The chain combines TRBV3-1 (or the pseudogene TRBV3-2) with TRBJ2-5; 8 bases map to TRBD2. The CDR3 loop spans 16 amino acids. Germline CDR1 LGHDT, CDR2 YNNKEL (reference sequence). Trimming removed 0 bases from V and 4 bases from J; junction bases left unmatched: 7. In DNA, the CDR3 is TGTGCCAGCAGCCAAGACTTTGGCCTAGCGGGAGAGACCCAGTACTTC. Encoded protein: CASSQDFGLAGETQYF.

CDR3 nucleotides: TGTGCCAGCAGTGTACGGGGGGAAAAGCTTTTGGACTATGGCTACACCTTC. This translates into CASSVRGEKLLDYGYTF. The V and J genes are TRBV27 and TRBJ1-2, with a weak D call TRBD1 (5 bases). The CDR3 extends over 17 amino acids. Looked up from germline, CDR1 is MNHEY and CDR2 is SMNVEV (reference sequence). V lost 5 bases and J lost 3, with 22 bases in between.

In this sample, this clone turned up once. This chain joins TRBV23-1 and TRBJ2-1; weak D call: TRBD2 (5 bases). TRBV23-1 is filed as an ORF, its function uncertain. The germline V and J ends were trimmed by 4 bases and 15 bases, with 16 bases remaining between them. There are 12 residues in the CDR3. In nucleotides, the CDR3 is TGCGCCAGCAGTCCGGGCGTGGATGGGAGGTTCTTC. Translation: CASSPGVDGRFF.

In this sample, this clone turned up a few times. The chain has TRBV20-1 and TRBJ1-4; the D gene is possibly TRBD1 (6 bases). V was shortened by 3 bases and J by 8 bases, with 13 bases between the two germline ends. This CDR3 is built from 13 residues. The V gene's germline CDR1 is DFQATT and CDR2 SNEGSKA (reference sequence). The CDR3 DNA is TGCAGTGCTAGTAGCGGGGGCGACGAAAAACTGTTTTTT. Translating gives CSASSGGDEKLFF.

As DNA, the CDR3 is TGTGCCAGCAGCGTCGGGTCACCCGGAACTGAAGCTTTCTTT. Amino acids: CASSVGSPGTEAFF. The rearrangement uses TRBV2 and TRBJ1-1, with D unresolved. The CDR3 covers 14 residues. Germline CDR1 is SNHLY and CDR2 is FYNNEI. The germline V and J ends were trimmed by 6 bases and 5 bases, with 16 bases remaining between them.

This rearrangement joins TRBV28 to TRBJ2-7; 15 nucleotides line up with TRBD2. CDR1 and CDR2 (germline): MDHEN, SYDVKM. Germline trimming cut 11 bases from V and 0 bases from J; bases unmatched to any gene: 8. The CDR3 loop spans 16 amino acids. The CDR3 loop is CAGHGTSGGSSYEQYF. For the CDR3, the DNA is TGTGCCGGACATGGGACTAGCGGGGGGAGCTCCTACGAGCAGTACTTC.

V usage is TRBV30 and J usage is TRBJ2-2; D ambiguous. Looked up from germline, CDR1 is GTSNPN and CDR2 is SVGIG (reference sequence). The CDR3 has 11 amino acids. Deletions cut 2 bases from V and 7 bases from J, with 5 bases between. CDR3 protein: CAWSNGGELFF. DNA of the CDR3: TGTGCCTGGAGTAACGGCGGGGAGCTGTTTTTT. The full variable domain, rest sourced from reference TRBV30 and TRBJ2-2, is SQTIHQWPATLVQPVGSPLSLECTVEGTSNPNLYWYRQAAGRGLQLLFYSVGIGQISSEVPQNLSASRPQDRQFILSSKKLLLSDSGFYLCAWSNGGELFFGEGSRLTVL.

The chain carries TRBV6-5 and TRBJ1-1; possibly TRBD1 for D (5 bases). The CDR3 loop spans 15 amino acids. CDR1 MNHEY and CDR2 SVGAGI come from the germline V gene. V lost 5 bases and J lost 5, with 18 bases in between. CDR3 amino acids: CASSTPGRGMTEAFF. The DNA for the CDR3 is TGTGCCAGCAGTACCCCAGGGAGGGGAATGACTGAAGCTTTCTTT.

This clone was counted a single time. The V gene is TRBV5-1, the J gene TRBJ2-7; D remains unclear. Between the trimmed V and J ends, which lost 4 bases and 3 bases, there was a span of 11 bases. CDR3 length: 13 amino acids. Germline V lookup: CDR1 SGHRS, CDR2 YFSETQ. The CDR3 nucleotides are TGCGCCAGCAGCCTCGGGTCAGTCTACGAGCAGTACTTC. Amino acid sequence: CASSLGSVYEQYF.

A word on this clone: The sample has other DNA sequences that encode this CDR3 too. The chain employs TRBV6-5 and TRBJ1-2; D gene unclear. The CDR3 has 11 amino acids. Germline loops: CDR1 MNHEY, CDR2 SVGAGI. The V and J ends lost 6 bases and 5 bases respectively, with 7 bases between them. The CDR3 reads CASSPGYGYTF. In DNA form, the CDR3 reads TGTGCCAGCAGCCCGGGTTATGGCTACACCTTC.

CDR3 sequence reads: CASSFQGTARETQYF. The CDR3 DNA reads as TGCGCCAGCAGCTTTCAAGGGACAGCAAGAGAGACCCAGTACTTC. The gene calls are TRBV5-1 and TRBJ2-5; TRBD1 agrees at 7 bases. With 2 bases clipped from V and 4 bases from J, the junction kept 8 bases outside the gene matches. From germline, CDR1 is SGHRS and CDR2 YFSETQ. The CDR3 loop spans 15 amino acids.

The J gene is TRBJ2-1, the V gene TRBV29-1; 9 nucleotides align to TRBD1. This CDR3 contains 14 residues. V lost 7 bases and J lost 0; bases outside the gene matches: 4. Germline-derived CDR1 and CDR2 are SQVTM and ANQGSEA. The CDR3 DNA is TGCAGCGCGGGGACAGGGAGCTCCTACAATGAGCAGTTCTTC. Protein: CSAGTGSSYNEQFF.

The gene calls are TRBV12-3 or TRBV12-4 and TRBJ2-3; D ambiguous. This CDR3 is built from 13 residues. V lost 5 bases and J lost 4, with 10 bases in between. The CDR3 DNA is TGTGCCAGCAGTCCCCCGGAGTCAGATACGCAGTATTTT. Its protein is CASSPPESDTQYF.

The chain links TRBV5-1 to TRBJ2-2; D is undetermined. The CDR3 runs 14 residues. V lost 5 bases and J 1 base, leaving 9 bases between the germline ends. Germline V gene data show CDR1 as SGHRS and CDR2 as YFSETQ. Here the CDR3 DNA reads TGCGCCAGCAGTAATACAGTGAACACCGGGGAGCTGTTTTTT. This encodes CASSNTVNTGELFF.

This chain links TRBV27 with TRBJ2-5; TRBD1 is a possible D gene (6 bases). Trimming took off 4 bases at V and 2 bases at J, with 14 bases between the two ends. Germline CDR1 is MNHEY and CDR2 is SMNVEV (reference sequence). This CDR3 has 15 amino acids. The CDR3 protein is CASSSRSRGQETQYF. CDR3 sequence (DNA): TGTGCCAGCAGTTCCCGGTCCAGGGGTCAAGAGACCCAGTACTTC.

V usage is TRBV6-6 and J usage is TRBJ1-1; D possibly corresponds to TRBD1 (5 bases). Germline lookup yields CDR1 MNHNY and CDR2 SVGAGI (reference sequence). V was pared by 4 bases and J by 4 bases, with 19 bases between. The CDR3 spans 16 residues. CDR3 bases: TGTGCCAGCAGTTCGGAGGGGCGGAGTATATTCACTGAAGCTTTCTTT. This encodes CASSSEGRSIFTEAFF.

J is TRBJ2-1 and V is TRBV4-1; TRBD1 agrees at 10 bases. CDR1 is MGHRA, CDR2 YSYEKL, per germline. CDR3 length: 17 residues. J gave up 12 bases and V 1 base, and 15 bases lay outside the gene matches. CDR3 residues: CASSQGLMGQGNSGQFF. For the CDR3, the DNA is TGCGCCAGCAGCCAAGGCTTAATGGGACAGGGGAACTCGGGGCAGTTCTTC.

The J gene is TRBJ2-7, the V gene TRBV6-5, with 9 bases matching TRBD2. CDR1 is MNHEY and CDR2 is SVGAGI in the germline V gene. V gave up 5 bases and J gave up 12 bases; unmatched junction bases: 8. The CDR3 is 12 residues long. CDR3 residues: CASSNRGTSLYF. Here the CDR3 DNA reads TGTGCCAGCAGTAACCGTGGGACTAGCTTGTACTTC.